This T cell receptor (beta chain) came from a study of cytomegalovirus exposure and HLA in healthy donors. Study overall: T cells numbering about 179 million yielded around 120 million unique TCR beta sequences in an earlier analysis.

Researchers ran the PCR with 60 Vbeta and 13 Jbeta primers. TCRdb's copy holds only in-frame clones and misses some; the assay was immunoSEQ multiplex PCR. This sample has about 120,000 clones, with 80% found just once. This CDR3 has 14 amino acids. The V gene's germline CDR1 is MNHEY and CDR2 SMNVEV (reference sequence). Trimming removed 6 bases from V and 0 bases from J, with 9 bases in between. Source material: PBMCs. The clonotype comes from a man aged 25-40 years in good health and CMV-seropositive. The chain is built from TRBV27 and TRBJ1-5; D is unresolved. The CDR3 sequence is CASSRRGSNQPQHF. CDR3 in DNA: TGTGCCAGCAGCAGACGGGGTAGCAATCAGCCCCAGCATTTT.